Sequencing of this T cell receptor beta chain was carried out in a study of technical replicates of blood from a few donors. The CDR3 is made up of 15 amino acids. CDR1 and CDR2 (germline): SGHKS, YYEKEE (reference sequence). The V and J ends lost 0 bases and 4 bases respectively, with 13 bases between them. The repertoire was sequenced with immunoSEQ multiplex PCR; TCRdb's copy has only in-frame clones and lacks some. Of around 80,000 clones in the sample, around nine tenths are singletons; the top ten hold under 0.5%. The source is a human donor in good health. The gene calls are TRBV5-5 and TRBJ1-2; D uncertain. Sequencing input: T cells isolated from PBMCs. The chain's CDR3 is CASSLAYGEGYGYTF. In DNA, the CDR3 is TGTGCCAGCAGCTTGGCCTACGGGGAAGGCTATGGCTACACCTTC.